This entry concerns a single T cell receptor beta chain. Looked up from germline, CDR1 is GTSNPN and CDR2 is SVGIG (reference sequence). V dropped 2 bases and J dropped 0; count of bases not matched to a gene: 6. This CDR3 region has 16 residues. Sequencing targeted expressed TCRB transcripts, as all isolated RNA had been reverse transcribed. Clones were sequenced by immunoSEQ multiplex PCR, and TCRdb holds only the in-frame ones, with some missing. The sample includes a few hundred thousand clones, approximately 30% seen only once; the top ten take 0.05% to 0.07%. The data originate from a study of beta chain features in type 1 diabetes.

This TCR came from a man younger than 30 in good health. The chain recombines TRBV30 with TRBJ1-4; TRBD1 matches 7 bases. The sequenced sample consisted of naive CD4+ T cells from blood. CDR3 residues: CAWSSRGRATNEKLFF. In DNA form, the CDR3 reads TGTGCCTGGAGTAGCAGGGGGAGGGCAACTAATGAAAAACTGTTTTTT. The variable domain in full, with the rest retrieved from reference TRBV30 and TRBJ1-4, is SQTIHQWPATLVQPVGSPLSLECTVEGTSNPNLYWYRQAAGRGLQLLFYSVGIGQISSEVPQNLSASRPQDRQFILSSKKLLLSDSGFYLCAWSSRGRATNEKLFFGSGTQLSVL.